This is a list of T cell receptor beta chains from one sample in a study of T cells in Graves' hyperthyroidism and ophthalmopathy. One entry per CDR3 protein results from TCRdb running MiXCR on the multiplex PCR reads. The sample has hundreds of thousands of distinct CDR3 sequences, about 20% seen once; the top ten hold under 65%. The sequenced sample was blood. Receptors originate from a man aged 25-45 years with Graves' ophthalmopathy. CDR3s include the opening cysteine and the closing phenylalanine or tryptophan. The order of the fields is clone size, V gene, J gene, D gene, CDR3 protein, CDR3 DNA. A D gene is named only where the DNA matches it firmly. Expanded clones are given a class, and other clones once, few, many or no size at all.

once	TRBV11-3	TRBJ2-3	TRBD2	CASSPEWEGRYGQYF	TGTGCCAGCAGCCCAGAGTGGGAGGGCCGTTATGGGCAGTATTTT
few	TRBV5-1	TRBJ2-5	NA	CASSLGRTQETQYF	TGCGCCAGCAGCTTGGGGCGGACCCAAGAGACCCAGTACTTC
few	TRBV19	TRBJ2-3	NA	CASTLGPDSTDTQYF	TGTGCCAGTACCCTTGGACCCGACAGCACAGATACGCAGTATTTT
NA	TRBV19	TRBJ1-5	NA	CASSISGGPQPQHF	TGTGCCAGTAGTATATCGGGGGGCCCTCAGCCCCAGCATTTT
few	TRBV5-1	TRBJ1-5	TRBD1	CASSLARGGPQHF	TGCGCCAGCAGCTTGGCCAGGGGGGGGCCCCAGCATTTT
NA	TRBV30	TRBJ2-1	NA	CAWSAGFGYYNEQFF	TGTGCCTGGAGCGCCGGGTTCGGGTATTACAATGAGCAGTTCTTC
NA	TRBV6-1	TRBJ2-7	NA	CASSSIRFSSEQYF	TGTGCCAGCAGTTCCATTCGATTTTCCAGCGAGCAGTACTTC
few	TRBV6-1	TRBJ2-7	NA	CASSEDRSSYEQYF	TGTGCCAGCAGTGAAGACAGGAGCTCCTACGAGCAGTACTTC
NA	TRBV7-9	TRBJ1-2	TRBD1	CASSPHVGQANYGYTF	TGTGCCAGCAGCCCCCACGTGGGACAGGCTAACTATGGCTACACCTTC
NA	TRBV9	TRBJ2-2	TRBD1	CASSGRQGGSRELFF	TGTGCCAGCAGCGGACGACAGGGGGGGAGCCGGGAGCTGTTTTTT
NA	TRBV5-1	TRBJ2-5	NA	CASSSWRGKETQYF	TGCGCCAGCAGCTCCTGGCGGGGAAAAGAGACCCAGTACTTC
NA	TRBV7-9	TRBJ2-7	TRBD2	CASSTSVTSGSYYEQYF	TGTGCCAGCAGCACCTCCGTTACTAGCGGGAGCTACTACGAGCAGTACTTC
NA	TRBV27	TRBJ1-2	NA	CASRKRDTPSGGYTF	TGTGCCAGCAGAAAACGGGACACCCCATCGGGTGGCTACACCTTC
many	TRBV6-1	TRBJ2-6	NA	CGVQGPPGANVLTF	TGTGGGGTGCAGGGCCCCCCTGGGGCCAACGTCCTGACTTTC
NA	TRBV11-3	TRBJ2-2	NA	CASKHFSRATGELFF	TGTGCCAGCAAGCACTTCTCGAGGGCCACCGGGGAGCTGTTTTTT
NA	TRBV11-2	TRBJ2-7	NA	CASSLARYGTGTYEQYF	TGTGCCAGCAGCTTAGCCCGGTATGGGACTGGGACCTACGAGCAGTACTTC
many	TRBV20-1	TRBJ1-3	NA	CSAGTGLSLGGNTIYF	TGCAGTGCTGGGACGGGACTCTCGTTAGGTGGAAACACCATATATTTT
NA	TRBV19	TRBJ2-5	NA	CASSRGDGQTQYF	TGTGCCAGTAGTAGAGGGGACGGACAGACCCAGTACTTC
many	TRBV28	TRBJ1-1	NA	CASRSTQGAFF	TGTGCCAGCAGGTCGACCCAAGGGGCTTTCTTT
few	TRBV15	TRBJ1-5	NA	CATSRVIGANQPQHF	TGTGCCACCAGCAGAGTTATAGGGGCGAATCAGCCCCAGCATTTT
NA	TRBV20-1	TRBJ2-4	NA	CSARDQIGGAGKNIQYF	TGCAGTGCTAGAGATCAAATCGGGGGCGCGGGCAAAAACATTCAGTACTTC
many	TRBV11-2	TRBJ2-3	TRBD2	CASSRLAGQGAMFGTQYF	TGTGCCAGCAGCAGACTAGCGGGGCAAGGAGCTATGTTTGGTACGCAGTATTTT
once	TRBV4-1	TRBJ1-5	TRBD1	CASSQGDREDQPQHF	TGCGCCAGCAGCCAAGGGGACAGGGAAGATCAGCCCCAGCATTTT
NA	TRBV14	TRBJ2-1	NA	CASSQGRASYNEQFF	TGTGCCAGCAGCCAGGGGCGGGCCTCCTACAATGAGCAGTTCTTC
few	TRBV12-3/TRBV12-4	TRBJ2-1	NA	CASSIGGGAYNEQFF	TGTGCCAGCTCAATCGGAGGGGGAGCTTACAATGAGCAGTTCTTC
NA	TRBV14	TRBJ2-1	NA	CASSHLTGTLSINNEQFF	TGTGCCAGCAGCCATTTAACCGGGACTCTCTCCATTAACAATGAGCAGTTCTTC
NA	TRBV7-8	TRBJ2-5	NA	CASSPRASGETQYF	TGTGCCAGCAGCCCCAGGGCATCAGGGGAGACCCAGTACTTC
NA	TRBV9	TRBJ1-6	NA	CASRKTGTLNSPLHF	TGTGCCAGCCGGAAGACAGGCACCCTAAATTCACCCCTCCACTTT
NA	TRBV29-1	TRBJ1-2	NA	CSVIRGGGYTF	TGCAGTGTGATACGGGGTGGCGGCTACACCTTC
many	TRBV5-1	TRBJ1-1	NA	CASRPPGVGNEAFF	TGCGCCAGCAGACCCCCAGGGGTAGGAAATGAAGCTTTCTTT
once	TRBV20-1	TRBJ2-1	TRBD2	CSAREDLAGGPGEQFF	TGCAGTGCTAGAGAAGATTTAGCGGGAGGGCCCGGGGAGCAGTTCTTC
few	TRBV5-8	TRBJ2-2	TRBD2	CASSSGLAGSTGELFF	TGTGCCAGCAGCTCGGGACTAGCGGGCTCCACCGGGGAGCTGTTTTTT
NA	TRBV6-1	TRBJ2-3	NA	CASRSGADTQYF	TGTGCCAGCAGATCGGGAGCAGATACGCAGTATTTT
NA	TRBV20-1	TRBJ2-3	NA	CSAREYKSGVTDTQYF	TGCAGTGCTAGAGAGTACAAAAGCGGCGTCACAGATACGCAGTATTTT
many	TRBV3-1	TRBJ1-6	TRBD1	CASSLQQGTLHF	TGTGCCAGCAGCCTCCAACAGGGGACCCTCCACTTT
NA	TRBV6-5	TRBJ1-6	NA	CASSYEQGRNSPLHF	TGTGCCAGCAGTTACGAACAGGGTCGGAATTCACCCCTCCACTTT
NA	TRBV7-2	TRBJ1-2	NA	CASSLSSRDGYGYTF	TGTGCCAGCAGCTTATCGTCAAGGGATGGCTATGGCTACACCTTC
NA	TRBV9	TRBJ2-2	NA	CASSVPPGLENTGELFF	TGTGCCAGCAGCGTCCCGCCGGGACTGGAGAACACCGGGGAGCTGTTTTTT
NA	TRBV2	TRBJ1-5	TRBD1	CASRAGGRHQPQHF	TGTGCCAGCAGAGCAGGGGGGAGACATCAGCCCCAGCATTTT
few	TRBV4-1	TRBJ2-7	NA	CASRGHSSYEQYF	TGCGCCAGCAGGGGGCACAGCTCCTACGAGCAGTACTTC
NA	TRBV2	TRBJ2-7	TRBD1	CASSTGTGFYEQYF	TGTGCCAGCAGTACCGGGACAGGGTTCTACGAGCAGTACTTC
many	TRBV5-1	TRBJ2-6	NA	CASTQGSSGANVLTF	TGCGCCAGCACCCAGGGGAGCTCTGGGGCCAACGTCCTGACTTTC
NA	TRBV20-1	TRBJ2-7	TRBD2	CSAPLAGGLDEQYF	TGCAGTGCTCCATTAGCGGGAGGGTTAGACGAGCAGTACTTC
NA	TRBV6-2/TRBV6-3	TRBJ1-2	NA	CASNYGVSNYGYTF	TGTGCCAGCAATTACGGGGTTTCCAACTATGGCTACACCTTC